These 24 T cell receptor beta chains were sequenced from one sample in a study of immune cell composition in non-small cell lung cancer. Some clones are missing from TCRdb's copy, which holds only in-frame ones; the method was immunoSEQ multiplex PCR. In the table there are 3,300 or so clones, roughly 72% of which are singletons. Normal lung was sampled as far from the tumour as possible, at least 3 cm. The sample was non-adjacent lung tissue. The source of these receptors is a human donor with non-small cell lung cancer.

DNA for the CDR3: TGTGCCAGCAGCCAAGGTCAAGGGGCCGAGGAGACCCAGTACTTC. Translating it yields CASSQGQGAEETQYF. The rearrangement uses TRBV4-2 and TRBJ2-5; D possibly corresponds to TRBD1 (5 bases). Germline lookup yields CDR1 LGHNA and CDR2 YNFKEQ. The V gene lost 1 base and the J gene lost 5 bases, with 14 bases spanning the gap. The CDR3 runs 15 residues.

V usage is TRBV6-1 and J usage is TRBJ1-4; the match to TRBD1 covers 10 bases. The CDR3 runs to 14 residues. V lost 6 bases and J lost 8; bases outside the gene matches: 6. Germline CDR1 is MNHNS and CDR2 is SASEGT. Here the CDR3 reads CASRPRTGGEKLFF. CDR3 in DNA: TGTGCCAGCAGACCCCGGACAGGGGGGGAAAAACTGTTTTTT.

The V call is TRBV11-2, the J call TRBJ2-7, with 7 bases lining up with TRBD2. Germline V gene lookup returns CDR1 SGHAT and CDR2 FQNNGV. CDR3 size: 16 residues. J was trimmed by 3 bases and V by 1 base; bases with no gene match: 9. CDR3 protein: CASSLGLVGGVYEQYF. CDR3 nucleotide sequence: TGTGCCAGCAGCTTAGGTCTAGTGGGGGGGGTCTACGAGCAGTACTTC. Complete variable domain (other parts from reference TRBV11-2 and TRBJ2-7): EAGVAQSPRYKIIEKRQSVAFWCNPISGHATLYWYQQILGQGPKLLIQFQNNGVVDDSQLPKDRFSAERLKGVDSTLKIQPAKLEDSAVYLCASSLGLVGGVYEQYFGPGTRLTVT.

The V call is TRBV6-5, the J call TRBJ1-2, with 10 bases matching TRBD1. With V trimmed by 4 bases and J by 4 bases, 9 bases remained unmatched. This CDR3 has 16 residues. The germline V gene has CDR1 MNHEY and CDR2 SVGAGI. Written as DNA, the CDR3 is TGTGCCAGCAGTTCCCCGAGACAGGGGGCGGTCTATGGCTACACCTTC. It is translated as CASSSPRQGAVYGYTF.

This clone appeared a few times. The CDR3 reads CASSEVGTDTQYF. The DNA for the CDR3 is TGTGCCAGCAGTGAAGTAGGCACAGATACGCAGTATTTT. The chain joins TRBV2 to TRBJ2-3; D unresolved. Trimming removed 1 base at V and 1 base at J, with 3 bases between. CDR1 and CDR2 (germline): SNHLY, FYNNEI. CDR3 length equals 13 residues. Full variable domain (rest looked up from reference TRBV2 and TRBJ2-3): EPEVTQTPSHQVTQMGQEVILRCVPISNHLYFYWYRQILGQKVEFLVSFYNNEISEKSEIFDDQFSVERPDGSNFTLKIRSTKLEDSAMYFCASSEVGTDTQYFGPGTRLTVL.

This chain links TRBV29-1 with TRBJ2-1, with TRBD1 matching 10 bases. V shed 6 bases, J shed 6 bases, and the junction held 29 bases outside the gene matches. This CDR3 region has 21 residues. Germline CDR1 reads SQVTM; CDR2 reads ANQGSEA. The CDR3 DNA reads TGCAGCGTCGCAAAAGGGGGAGGGGGACAGGGGCACATTTACCTCCGCAATGAGCAGTTCTTC. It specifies CSVAKGGGGQGHIYLRNEQFF.

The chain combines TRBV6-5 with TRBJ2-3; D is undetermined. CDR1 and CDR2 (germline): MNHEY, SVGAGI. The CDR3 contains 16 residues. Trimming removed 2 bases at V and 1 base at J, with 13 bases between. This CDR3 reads CASSYAQDEGTDTQYF. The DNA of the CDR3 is TGTGCCAGCAGTTACGCGCAGGATGAAGGCACAGATACGCAGTATTTT.

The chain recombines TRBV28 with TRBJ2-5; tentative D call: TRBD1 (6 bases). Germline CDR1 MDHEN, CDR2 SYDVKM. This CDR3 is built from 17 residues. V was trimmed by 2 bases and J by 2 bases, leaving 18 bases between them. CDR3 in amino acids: CASSLQGSTPQQETQYF. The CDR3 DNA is TGTGCCAGCAGTTTACAGGGGTCCACTCCCCAACAAGAGACCCAGTACTTC.

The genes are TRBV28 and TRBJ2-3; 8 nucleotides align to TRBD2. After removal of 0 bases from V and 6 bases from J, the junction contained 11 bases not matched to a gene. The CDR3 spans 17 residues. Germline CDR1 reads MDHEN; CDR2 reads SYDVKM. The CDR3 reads CASSLWTSVYYKDTQYF. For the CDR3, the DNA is TGTGCCAGCAGTTTATGGACTAGCGTTTATTACAAGGATACGCAGTATTTT. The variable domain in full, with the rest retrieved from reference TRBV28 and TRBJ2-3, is DVKVTQSSRYLVKRTGEKVFLECVQDMDHENMFWYRQDPGLGLRLIYFSYDVKMKEKGDIPEGYSVSREKKERFSLILESASTNQTSMYLCASSLWTSVYYKDTQYFGPGTRLTVL.

In DNA, the CDR3 is TGTGCCAGTTGTAGGACAGTTGGCACTGAAGCTTTCTTT. Amino acids: CASCRTVGTEAFF. J is TRBJ1-1 and V is TRBV19, with a weak D call TRBD1 (6 bases). The V end lost 8 bases, the J end lost 4 bases, and 14 bases lay between the germline ends. Per germline, CDR1 LNHDA and CDR2 SQIVND (reference sequence). The CDR3 totals 13 residues.

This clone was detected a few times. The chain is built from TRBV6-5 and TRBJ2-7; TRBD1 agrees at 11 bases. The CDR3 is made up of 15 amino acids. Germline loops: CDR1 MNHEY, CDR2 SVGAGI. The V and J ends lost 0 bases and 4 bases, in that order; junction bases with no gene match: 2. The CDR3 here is CASSYSGTGGYEQYF. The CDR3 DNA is TGTGCCAGCAGTTACTCCGGGACAGGGGGATACGAGCAGTACTTC.

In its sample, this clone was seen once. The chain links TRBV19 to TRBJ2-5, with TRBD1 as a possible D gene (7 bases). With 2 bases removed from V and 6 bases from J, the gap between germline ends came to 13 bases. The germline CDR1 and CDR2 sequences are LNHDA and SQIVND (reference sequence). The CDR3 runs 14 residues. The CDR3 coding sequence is TGTGCCAGTAGTATATCAGGGGGGCAGAAGACCCAGTACTTC. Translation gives CASSISGGQKTQYF. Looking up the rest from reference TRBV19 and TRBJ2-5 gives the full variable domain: DGGITQSPKYLFRKEGQNVTLSCEQNLNHDAMYWYRQDPGQGLRLIYYSQIVNDFQKGDIAEGYSVSREKKESFPLTVTSAQKNPTAFYLCASSISGGQKTQYFGPGTRLLVL.

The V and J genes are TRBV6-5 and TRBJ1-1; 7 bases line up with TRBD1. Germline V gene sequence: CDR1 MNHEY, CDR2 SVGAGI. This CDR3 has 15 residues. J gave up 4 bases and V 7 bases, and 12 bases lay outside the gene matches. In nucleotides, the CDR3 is TGTGCCAGCACCCCCCGGACAGGAAGAAGCACTGAAGCTTTCTTT. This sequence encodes CASTPRTGRSTEAFF.

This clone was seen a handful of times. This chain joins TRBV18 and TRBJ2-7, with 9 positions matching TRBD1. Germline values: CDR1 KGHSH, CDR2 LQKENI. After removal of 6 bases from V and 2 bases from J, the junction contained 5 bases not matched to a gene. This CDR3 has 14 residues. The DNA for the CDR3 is TGTGCCAGCTCGATCGGACAGGGGACCTACGAGCAGTACTTC. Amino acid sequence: CASSIGQGTYEQYF.

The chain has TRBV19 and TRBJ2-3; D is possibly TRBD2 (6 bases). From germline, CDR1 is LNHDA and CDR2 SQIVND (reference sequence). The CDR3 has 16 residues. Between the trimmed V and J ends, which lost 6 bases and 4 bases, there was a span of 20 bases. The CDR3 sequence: CASSLGTGRGADTQYF. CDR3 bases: TGTGCCAGTAGCCTCGGGACTGGGAGAGGGGCAGATACGCAGTATTTT.

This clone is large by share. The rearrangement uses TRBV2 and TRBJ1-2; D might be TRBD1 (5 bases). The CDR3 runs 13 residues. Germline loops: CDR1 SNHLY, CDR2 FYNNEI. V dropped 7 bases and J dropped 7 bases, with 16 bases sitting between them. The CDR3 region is CASKPRGIGGYTF. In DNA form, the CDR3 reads TGTGCCAGCAAACCCCGGGGGATCGGTGGCTACACCTTC.

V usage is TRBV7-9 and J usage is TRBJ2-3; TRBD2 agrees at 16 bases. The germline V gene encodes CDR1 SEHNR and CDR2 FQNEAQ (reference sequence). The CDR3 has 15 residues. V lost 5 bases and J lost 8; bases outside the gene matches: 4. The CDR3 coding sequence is TGTGCCAGCAGCCCCGGGACTAGCGGGGGGGGTACGCAGTATTTT. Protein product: CASSPGTSGGGTQYF.

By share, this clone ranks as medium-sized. The CDR3 bases are TGCGCCAGCAGCCTTCGCCCTTCGGGACAGACCTACGAGCAGTACTTC. This sequence encodes CASSLRPSGQTYEQYF. This chain connects TRBV5-1 to TRBJ2-7, with 7 bases fitting TRBD1. CDR3 length: 16 amino acids. Germline V lookup: CDR1 SGHRS, CDR2 YFSETQ. The junction had 12 bases not matched to a gene; V was cut back by 4 bases and J by 2 bases.

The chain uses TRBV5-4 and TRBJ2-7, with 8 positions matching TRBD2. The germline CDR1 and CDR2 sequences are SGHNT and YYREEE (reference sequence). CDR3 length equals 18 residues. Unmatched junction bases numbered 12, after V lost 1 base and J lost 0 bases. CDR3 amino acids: CASSLSSGGSGTSYEQYF. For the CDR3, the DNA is TGTGCCAGCAGCTTGTCTTCGGGGGGTAGCGGGACCTCCTACGAGCAGTACTTC.

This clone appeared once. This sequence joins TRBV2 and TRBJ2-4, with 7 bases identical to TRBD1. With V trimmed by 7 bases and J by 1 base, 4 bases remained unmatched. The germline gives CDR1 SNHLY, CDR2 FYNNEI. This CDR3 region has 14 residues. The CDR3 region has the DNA TGTGCCAGCAACGACAGGGAGGCCAAAAACATTCAGTACTTC. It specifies CASNDREAKNIQYF.

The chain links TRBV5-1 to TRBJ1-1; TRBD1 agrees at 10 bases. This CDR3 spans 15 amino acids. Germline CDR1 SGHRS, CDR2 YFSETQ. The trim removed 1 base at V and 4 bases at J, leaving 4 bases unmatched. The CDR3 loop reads CASSLRTGGITEAFF. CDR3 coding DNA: TGCGCCAGCAGCTTGAGGACAGGGGGAATCACTGAAGCTTTCTTT.

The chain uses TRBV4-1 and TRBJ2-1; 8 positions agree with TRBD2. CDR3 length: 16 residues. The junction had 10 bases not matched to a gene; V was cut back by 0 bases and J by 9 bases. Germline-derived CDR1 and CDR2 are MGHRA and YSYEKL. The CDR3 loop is CASSQDRTSSRGEQFF. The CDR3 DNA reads TGCGCCAGCAGCCAAGATAGGACTAGCTCACGGGGTGAGCAGTTCTTC.

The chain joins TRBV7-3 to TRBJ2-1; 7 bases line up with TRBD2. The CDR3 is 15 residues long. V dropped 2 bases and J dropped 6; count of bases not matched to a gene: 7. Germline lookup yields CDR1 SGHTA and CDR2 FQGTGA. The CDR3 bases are TGTGCCAGCAGCTTATCAGCGGGGAGTAGCAATGAGCAGTTCTTC. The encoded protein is CASSLSAGSSNEQFF.

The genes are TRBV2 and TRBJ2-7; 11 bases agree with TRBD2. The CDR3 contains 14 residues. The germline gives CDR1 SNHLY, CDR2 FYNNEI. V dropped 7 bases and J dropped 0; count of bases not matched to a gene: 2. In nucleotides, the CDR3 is TGTGCCAGCATGGGGACTAGCGGCTCCTACGAGCAGTACTTC. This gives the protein CASMGTSGSYEQYF.